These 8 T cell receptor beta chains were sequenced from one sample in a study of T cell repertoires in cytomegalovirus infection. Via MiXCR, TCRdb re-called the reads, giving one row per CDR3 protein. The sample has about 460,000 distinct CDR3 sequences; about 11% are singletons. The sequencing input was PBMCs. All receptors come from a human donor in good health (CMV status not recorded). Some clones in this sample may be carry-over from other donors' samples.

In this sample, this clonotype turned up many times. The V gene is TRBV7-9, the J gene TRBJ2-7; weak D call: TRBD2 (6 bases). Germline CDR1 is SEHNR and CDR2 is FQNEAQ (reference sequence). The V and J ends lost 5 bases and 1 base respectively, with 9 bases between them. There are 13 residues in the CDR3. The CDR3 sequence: CASSRDWSYEQYF. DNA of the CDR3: TGTGCCAGCAGCCGGGACTGGTCCTACGAGCAGTACTTC.

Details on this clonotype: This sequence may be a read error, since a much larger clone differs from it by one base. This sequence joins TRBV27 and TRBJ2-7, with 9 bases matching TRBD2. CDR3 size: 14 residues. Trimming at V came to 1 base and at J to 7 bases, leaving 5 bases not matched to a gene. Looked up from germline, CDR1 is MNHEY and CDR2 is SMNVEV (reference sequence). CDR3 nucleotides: TGTGCCAGCAGTTTATGCGGGAGGGTCGGTGAGCAGTACTTC. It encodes CASSLCGRVGEQYF.

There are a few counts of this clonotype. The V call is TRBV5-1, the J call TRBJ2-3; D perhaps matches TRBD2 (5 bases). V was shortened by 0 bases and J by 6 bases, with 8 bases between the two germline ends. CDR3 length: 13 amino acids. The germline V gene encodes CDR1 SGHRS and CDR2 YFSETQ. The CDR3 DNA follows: TGCGCCAGCAGCTTGGTACGAGGGGATACGCAGTATTTT. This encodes CASSLVRGDTQYF.

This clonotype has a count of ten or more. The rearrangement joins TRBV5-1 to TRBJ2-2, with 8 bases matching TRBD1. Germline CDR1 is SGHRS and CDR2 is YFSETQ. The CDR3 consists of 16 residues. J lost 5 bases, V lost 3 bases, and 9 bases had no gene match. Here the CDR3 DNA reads TGCGCCAGCAGCTCCTCCCCAGGGGGCCTAACCGGGGAGCTGTTTTTT. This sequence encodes CASSSSPGGLTGELFF. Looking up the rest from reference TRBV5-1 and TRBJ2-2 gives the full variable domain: KAGVTQTPRYLIKTRGQQVTLSCSPISGHRSVSWYQQTPGQGLQFLFEYFSETQRNKGNFPGRFSGRQFSNSRSEMNVSTLELGDSALYLCASSSSPGGLTGELFFGEGSRLTVL.

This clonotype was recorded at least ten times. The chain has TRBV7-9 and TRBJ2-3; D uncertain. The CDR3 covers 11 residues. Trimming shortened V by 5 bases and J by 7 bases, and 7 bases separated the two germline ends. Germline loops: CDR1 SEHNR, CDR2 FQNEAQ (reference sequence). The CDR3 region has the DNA TGTGCCAGCAGCCCCCGAAATACGCAGTATTTT. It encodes CASSPRNTQYF.

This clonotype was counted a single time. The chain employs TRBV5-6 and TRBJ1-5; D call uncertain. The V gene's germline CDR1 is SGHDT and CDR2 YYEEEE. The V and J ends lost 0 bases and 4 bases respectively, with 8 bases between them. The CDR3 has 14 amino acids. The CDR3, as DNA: TGTGCCAGCAGCTTGGGGTCGGCGAATCAGCCCCAGCATTTT. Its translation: CASSLGSANQPQHF.

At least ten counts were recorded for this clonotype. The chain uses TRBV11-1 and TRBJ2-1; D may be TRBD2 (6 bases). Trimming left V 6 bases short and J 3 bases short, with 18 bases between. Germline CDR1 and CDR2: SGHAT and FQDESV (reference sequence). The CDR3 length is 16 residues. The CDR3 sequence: CASRPSGGSGYNEQFF. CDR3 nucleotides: TGTGCCAGCAGACCCTCCGGGGGTTCAGGCTACAATGAGCAGTTCTTC.

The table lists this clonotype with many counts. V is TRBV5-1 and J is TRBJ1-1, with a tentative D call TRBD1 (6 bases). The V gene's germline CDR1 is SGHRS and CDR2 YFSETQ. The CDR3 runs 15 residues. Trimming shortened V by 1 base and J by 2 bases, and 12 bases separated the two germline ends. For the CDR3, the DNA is TGCGCCAGCAGCTTGATGCTACAGGGAAACACTGAAGCTTTCTTT. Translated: CASSLMLQGNTEAFF. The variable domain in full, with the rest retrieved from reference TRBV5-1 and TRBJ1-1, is KAGVTQTPRYLIKTRGQQVTLSCSPISGHRSVSWYQQTPGQGLQFLFEYFSETQRNKGNFPGRFSGRQFSNSRSEMNVSTLELGDSALYLCASSLMLQGNTEAFFGQGTRLTVV.